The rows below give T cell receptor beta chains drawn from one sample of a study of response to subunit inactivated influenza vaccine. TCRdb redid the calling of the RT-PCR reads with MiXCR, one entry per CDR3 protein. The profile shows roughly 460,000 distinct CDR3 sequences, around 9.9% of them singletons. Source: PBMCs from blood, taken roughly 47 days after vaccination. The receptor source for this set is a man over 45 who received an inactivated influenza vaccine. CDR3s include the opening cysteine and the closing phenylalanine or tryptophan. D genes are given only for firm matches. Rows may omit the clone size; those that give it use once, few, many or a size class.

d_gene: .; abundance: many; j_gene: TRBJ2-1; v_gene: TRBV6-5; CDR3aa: CASRNPHEQFF; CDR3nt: TGTGCCAGCAGGAACCCACATGAGCAGTTCTTC
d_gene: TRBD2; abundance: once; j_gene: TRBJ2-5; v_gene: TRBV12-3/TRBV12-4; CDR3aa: CASRLAGRQETQYF; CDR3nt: TGTGCCAGCAGGTTAGCGGGACGCCAAGAGACCCAGTACTTC
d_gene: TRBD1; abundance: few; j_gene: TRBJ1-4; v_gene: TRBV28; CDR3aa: CASSHDRGFEKLFF; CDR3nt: TGTGCCAGCAGTCACGACAGGGGCTTTGAAAAACTGTTTTTT
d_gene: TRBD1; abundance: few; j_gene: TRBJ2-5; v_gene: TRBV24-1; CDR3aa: CATSDPGQGSETQYF; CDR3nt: TGTGCCACCAGTGACCCGGGACAGGGGAGTGAGACCCAGTACTTC
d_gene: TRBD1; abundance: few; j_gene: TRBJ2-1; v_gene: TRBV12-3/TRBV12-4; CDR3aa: CASRSRGNEQFF; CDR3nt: TGTGCCAGCAGATCCAGGGGGAATGAGCAGTTCTTC
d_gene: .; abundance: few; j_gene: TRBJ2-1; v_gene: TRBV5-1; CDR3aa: CASSPPGVSNEQFF; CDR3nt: TGCGCCAGCAGCCCCCCAGGGGTGTCTAATGAGCAGTTCTTC
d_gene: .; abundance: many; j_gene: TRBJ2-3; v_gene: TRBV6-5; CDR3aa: CASRLRPRRSTDTQYF; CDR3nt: TGTGCCAGCAGACTCCGACCGCGACGGAGCACAGATACGCAGTATTTT
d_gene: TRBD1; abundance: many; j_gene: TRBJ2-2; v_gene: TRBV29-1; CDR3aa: CSVRPGQGNTGELFF; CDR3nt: TGCAGCGTAAGACCGGGACAGGGAAACACCGGGGAGCTGTTTTTT
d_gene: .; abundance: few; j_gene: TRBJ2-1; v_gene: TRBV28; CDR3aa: CASSLWAGQSYNEQFF; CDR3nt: TGTGCCAGCAGTTTATGGGCGGGACAGAGCTACAATGAGCAGTTCTTC
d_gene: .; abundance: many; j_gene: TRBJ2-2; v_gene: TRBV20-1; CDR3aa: CSASRGSTAGELFF; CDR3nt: TGCAGTGCTAGTAGGGGCTCGACGGCCGGGGAGCTGTTTTTT
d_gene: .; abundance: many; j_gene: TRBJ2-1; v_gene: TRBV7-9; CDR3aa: CASSLGFNSYNEQFF; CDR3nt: TGTGCCAGCAGCTTAGGCTTCAACTCCTACAATGAGCAGTTCTTC
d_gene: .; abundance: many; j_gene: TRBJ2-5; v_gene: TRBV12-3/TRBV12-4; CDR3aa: CASSFQGQETQYF; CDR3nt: TGTGCCAGCAGTTTTCAAGGGCAAGAGACCCAGTACTTC
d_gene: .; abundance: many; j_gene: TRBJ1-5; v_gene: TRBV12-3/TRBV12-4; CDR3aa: CASSLATSNQPQHF; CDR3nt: TGTGCCAGCAGTTTAGCGACTAGCAATCAGCCCCAGCATTTT
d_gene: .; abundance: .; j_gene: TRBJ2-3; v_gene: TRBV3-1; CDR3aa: CASSQDLRRGGTDTQYF; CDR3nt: TGTGCCAGCAGCCAAGATCTTAGGCGGGGTGGCACAGATACGCAGTATTTT
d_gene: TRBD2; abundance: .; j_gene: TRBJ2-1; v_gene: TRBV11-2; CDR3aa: CASSLGSYLTSAYNEQFF; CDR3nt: TGTGCCAGCAGCTTAGGAAGTTATCTGACTAGCGCTTACAATGAGCAGTTCTTC
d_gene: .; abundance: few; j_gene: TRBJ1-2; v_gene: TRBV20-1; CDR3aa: CSARAIGSGGFGYTF; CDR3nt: TGCAGTGCTAGAGCGATCGGGTCCGGCGGCTTTGGCTACACCTTC
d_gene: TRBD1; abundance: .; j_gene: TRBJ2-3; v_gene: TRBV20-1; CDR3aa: CSARPTGIVTDTQYF; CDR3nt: TGCAGTGCTAGACCGACAGGGATTGTCACAGATACGCAGTATTTT
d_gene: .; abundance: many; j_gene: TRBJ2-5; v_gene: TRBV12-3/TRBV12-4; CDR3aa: CASSFLRGETQYF; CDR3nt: TGTGCCAGCAGTTTCCTCCGTGGGGAGACCCAGTACTTC
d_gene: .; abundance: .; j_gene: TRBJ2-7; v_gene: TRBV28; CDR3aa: CASTLGGTYKGLDF; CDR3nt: TGTGCCAGCACCCTTGGTGGGACATATAAAGGGTTGGACTTC
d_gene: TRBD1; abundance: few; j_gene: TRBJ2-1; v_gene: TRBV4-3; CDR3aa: CASSQDISGGSYNEQFF; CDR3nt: TGCGCCAGCAGCCAAGATATTTCAGGGGGCTCCTACAATGAGCAGTTCTTC
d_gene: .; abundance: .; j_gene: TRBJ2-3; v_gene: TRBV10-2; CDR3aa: CASGGLRPDTQYF; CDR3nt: TGCGCCAGCGGGGGACTTCGGCCAGATACGCAGTATTTT
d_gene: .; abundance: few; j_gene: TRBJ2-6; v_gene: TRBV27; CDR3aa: CASSFLGDSGANVLTF; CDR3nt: TGTGCCAGCAGTTTTCTCGGGGACTCTGGGGCCAACGTCCTGACTTTC
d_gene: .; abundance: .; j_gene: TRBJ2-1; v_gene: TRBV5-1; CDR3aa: CASSLELEDEQFF; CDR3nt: TGCGCCAGCAGCTTGGAGCTAGAGGATGAGCAGTTCTTC
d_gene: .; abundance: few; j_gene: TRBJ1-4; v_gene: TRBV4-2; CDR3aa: CASSQKTSAATNEKLFF; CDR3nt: TGTGCCAGCAGCCAAAAGACCTCAGCTGCAACTAATGAAAAACTGTTTTTT
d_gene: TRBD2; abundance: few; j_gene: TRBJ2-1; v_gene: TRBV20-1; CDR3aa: CSARDLLAGGYNEQFF; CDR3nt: TGCAGTGCTAGAGATTTACTAGCGGGGGGCTACAATGAGCAGTTCTTC